The sequence of this TCR beta chain was determined in a study of shared clonotypes between healthy human individuals. The method was immunoSEQ multiplex PCR; TCRdb's version includes in-frame clones alone and lacks a portion of them. The repertoire consists of about 2 million clones, with roughly 94% occurring once and the leading ten covering 0.9% to 1.4%. CD8 cells classed as naive were CD45RO-negative and positively selected for CCR7, excluding terminally differentiated effector memory CD45RA+ cells. The germline gives CDR1 MDHEN, CDR2 SYDVKM. The V segment lost 2 bases and the J segment 4 bases; nucleotides outside the gene matches: 3. The CDR3 contains 15 residues.

The chain joins TRBV28 to TRBJ2-3, with TRBD2 matching over 10 bases. The source is a man younger than 35 in good health. The sequenced sample consisted of naive CD8+ T cells sorted from blood. In DNA, the CDR3 is TGTGCCAGCAGTTTACTAGGACTAGCGGCAGATACGCAGTATTTT. It is translated as CASSLLGLAADTQYF.